This T cell receptor beta chain originates from a study of human T cells and chemical hapten exposure. In the study overall: Slight differences in pooled library volume were the main source of varying TCR yields across samples. Findings and limits, study-wide: Sensitizing with DPC caused no change in TCRs above 1 in 1000 frequency.

Unique molecular identifiers were attached to individual cDNA molecules within the library. Original handling: Counts of TCRs in each sample centred on a median of around 100,000 and extended from around 25,000 to 690,000. Via MiXCR, TCRdb re-called the 5' RACE reads, giving one row per CDR3 protein. Clone size and V and J calls follow TCRdb, not the original study. The sample has around 100,000 distinct CDR3 sequences; around 20% are singletons. This clonotype was picked up a small number of times. Antigen specificity is unknown. Whole blood that had not been fractionated was the source of extracted total RNA. Trimming took 1 base from V and 8 from J; bases not matched to a gene: 10. The CDR3 sequence is 17 residues long. Germline-derived CDR1 and CDR2 are MGHRA and YSYEKL.

The receptor comes from a human donor in good health. The chain is built from TRBV4-1 and TRBJ1-6; 8 nucleotides align to TRBD1. DNA for the CDR3: TGCGCCAGCAGCCAAGGGCTCTCAGGGGGCGCAGATTCACCCCTCCACTTT. Its translation is CASSQGLSGGADSPLHF.